This entry lists 9 T cell receptor beta chains sequenced from one sample in a study of cytomegalovirus exposure and HLA in healthy donors. Produced via immunoSEQ multiplex PCR; TCRdb's table is partial and in-frame only. The table shows 98,000 or so clones, with roughly 95% occurring only once. The sample was PBMCs. These TCRs come from a woman aged 18-30 years in good health and CMV-seronegative.

The rearrangement uses TRBV28 and TRBJ2-4; unclear D gene. V gave up 5 bases and J gave up 0 bases, with 14 bases separating them. Germline V lookup: CDR1 MDHEN, CDR2 SYDVKM. There are 16 residues in the CDR3. CDR3 sequence: CASSPPVALAKNIQYF. The DNA for the CDR3 is TGTGCCAGCAGTCCACCAGTCGCCCTAGCCAAAAACATTCAGTACTTC.

The chain carries TRBV5-6 and TRBJ1-1; D is perhaps TRBD1 (6 bases). Trimming took 4 bases from V and 1 from J, leaving 17 bases between them. The CDR3 extends over 16 amino acids. Germline-derived CDR1 and CDR2 are SGHDT and YYEEEE. The DNA of the CDR3 is TGTGCCAGCAGCGCCCCCTTAGGGGGAAAGAACACTGAAGCTTTCTTT. Its protein is CASSAPLGGKNTEAFF.

The chain has TRBV6-1 and TRBJ1-1; weak D call: TRBD1 (5 bases). V lost 0 bases and J lost 5, with 16 bases in between. The CDR3 is made up of 16 amino acids. Germline CDR1 and CDR2: MNHNS and SASEGT. CDR3 sequence (DNA): TGTGCCAGCAGTGAAGCCGGGGACTCTAGGGGAACTGAAGCTTTCTTT. This encodes CASSEAGDSRGTEAFF.

The chain recombines TRBV29-1 with TRBJ2-3, with a weak D call TRBD1 (7 bases). This CDR3 comprises 16 residues. The germline V and J ends were trimmed by 4 bases and 0 bases, with 17 bases remaining between them. CDR1 SQVTM and CDR2 ANQGSEA come from the germline V gene. CDR3 in DNA: TGCAGCGTTGTGCAGGGGGGCCCCCATAGCACAGATACGCAGTATTTT. It encodes CSVVQGGPHSTDTQYF.

The chain couples TRBV11-3 to TRBJ2-2, with 7 bases matching TRBD2. Germline-derived CDR1 and CDR2 are SGHNT and YENEEA. V was clipped by 6 bases and J by 8 bases; unmatched bases: 15. The CDR3 has 16 residues. CDR3 bases: TGTGCCAGCAGTTATACTCCGGGACTACCGAGAGGGGAGCTGTTTTTT. Its protein is CASSYTPGLPRGELFF.

The CDR3 reads CASSVGGGASNEQFF. For the CDR3, the DNA is TGTGCCAGTAGTGTCGGCGGGGGGGCCAGTAATGAGCAGTTCTTC. The V and J genes are TRBV19 and TRBJ2-1, with 9 bases that match TRBD2. The CDR3 contains 15 residues. The germline gives CDR1 LNHDA, CDR2 SQIVND (reference sequence). Trimming cost V 5 bases and J 7 bases; bases outside gene matches: 9.

V usage is TRBV7-9 and J usage is TRBJ1-1, with TRBD1 matching over 9 bases. Germline CDR1 and CDR2: SEHNR and FQNEAQ (reference sequence). This CDR3 spans 15 amino acids. Trimming cost V 5 bases and J 3 bases; bases outside gene matches: 7. CDR3 amino acids: CASSLYRGRYTEAFF. The CDR3 DNA is TGTGCCAGCAGCCTTTACAGGGGGCGATACACTGAAGCTTTCTTT.

The CDR3 DNA follows: TGTGCCAGCAGCTACTGGACTAGCACCCAAGAGACCCAGTACTTC. Residues: CASSYWTSTQETQYF. The chain recombines TRBV7-9 with TRBJ2-5; 8 bases line up with TRBD2. Germline-derived CDR1 and CDR2 are SEHNR and FQNEAQ (reference sequence). Trimming cost V 4 bases and J 1 base; bases outside gene matches: 5. The CDR3 has 15 residues.

The chain links TRBV4-2 to TRBJ1-1, with a tentative D call TRBD1 (5 bases). In germline, CDR1 is LGHNA, CDR2 YNFKEQ. V was pared by 0 bases and J by 2 bases, with 13 bases between. CDR3 length equals 16 residues. CDR3 coding DNA: TGTGCCAGCAGCCAAGATTCAGGGCGAAGCAACACTGAAGCTTTCTTT. This codes for CASSQDSGRSNTEAFF.